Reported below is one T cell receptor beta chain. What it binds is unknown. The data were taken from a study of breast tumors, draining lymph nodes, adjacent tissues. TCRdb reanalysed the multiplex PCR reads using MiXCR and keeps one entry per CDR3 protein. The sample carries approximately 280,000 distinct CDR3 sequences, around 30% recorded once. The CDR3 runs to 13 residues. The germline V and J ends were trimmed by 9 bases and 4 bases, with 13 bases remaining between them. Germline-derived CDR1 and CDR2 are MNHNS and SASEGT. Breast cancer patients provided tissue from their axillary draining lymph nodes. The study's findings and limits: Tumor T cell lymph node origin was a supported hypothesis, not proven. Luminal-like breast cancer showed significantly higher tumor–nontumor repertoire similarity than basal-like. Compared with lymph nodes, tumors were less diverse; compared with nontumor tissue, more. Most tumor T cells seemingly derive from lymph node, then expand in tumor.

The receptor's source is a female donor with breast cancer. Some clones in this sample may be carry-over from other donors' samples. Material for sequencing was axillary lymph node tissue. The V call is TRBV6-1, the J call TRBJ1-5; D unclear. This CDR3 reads CASNSGENQPQHF. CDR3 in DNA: TGTGCCAGTAACAGCGGGGAAAATCAGCCCCAGCATTTT.